This passage covers 17 T cell receptor beta chains from one sample sequenced in a study of Tregs in tolerant kidney transplant recipients. The assay was immunoSEQ multiplex PCR, and TCRdb's table has in-frame clones only and misses some. This table has 90,000 to 130,000 clones, 90% appearing once. The material was CD4+ T cells from blood, obtained before the transplant. The source of these receptors is a human donor who received a combined kidney and bone marrow transplant.

The rearrangement joins TRBV4-1 to TRBJ2-3; no clear D. Germline V gives CDR1 MGHRA, CDR2 YSYEKL. Trimming shortened V by 2 bases and J by 3 bases, and 9 bases separated the two germline ends. This CDR3 has 14 amino acids. The CDR3 is CASSQNAVTDTQYF. CDR3 bases: TGCGCCAGCAGCCAAAACGCGGTTACAGATACGCAGTATTTT.

V usage is TRBV15 and J usage is TRBJ2-1, with TRBD2 identical over 10 bases. This CDR3 is built from 16 residues. Germline CDR1 LNHNV, CDR2 YYDKDF (reference sequence). With 1 base clipped from V and 8 bases from J, the junction kept 8 bases outside the gene matches. CDR3 nucleotides: TGTGCCACCAGCAGAGTGCGGAGCGGGAGGGGGGATGAGCAGTTCTTC. It codes for CATSRVRSGRGDEQFF.

V and J are TRBV2 and TRBJ1-1; perhaps TRBD1 as D (5 bases). Per the germline V gene, CDR1 is SNHLY and CDR2 is FYNNEI. V gave up 4 bases and J gave up 4 bases, with 13 bases separating them. This CDR3 has 14 amino acids. The CDR3 sequence: CASSVQRGSTEAFF. CDR3 nucleotide sequence: TGTGCCAGCAGTGTTCAACGGGGGAGCACTGAAGCTTTCTTT.

The chain couples TRBV28 to TRBJ1-3, with unresolved D. The length of the CDR3 is 14 residues. V lost 2 bases to trimming and J lost 2 bases, with 7 bases between them. Germline V lookup: CDR1 MDHEN, CDR2 SYDVKM. This chain's CDR3 is CASSLLGAGNTIYF. The CDR3 DNA reads TGTGCCAGCAGTTTACTCGGTGCTGGAAACACCATATATTTT.

J is TRBJ1-4 and V is TRBV10-3, with 8 bases identical to TRBD1. Trimming cost V 0 bases and J 7 bases; bases outside gene matches: 4. The CDR3 has 15 amino acids. Germline V gene sequence: CDR1 ENHRY, CDR2 SYGVKD. CDR3 nucleotides: TGTGCCATCAGTGAGTCGGACAGGGCCGGTGAAAAACTGTTTTTT. It codes for CAISESDRAGEKLFF.

This clone was seen a single time. The rearrangement uses TRBV29-1 and TRBJ2-1; TRBD2 aligns across 8 bases. CDR3 length equals 16 residues. Germline CDR1 SQVTM, CDR2 ANQGSEA. With V trimmed by 5 bases and J by 9 bases, 18 bases remained unmatched. Here the CDR3 reads CSVSRRQRGPYGEQFF. For the CDR3, the DNA is TGCAGCGTTTCCCGAAGGCAGCGGGGGCCTTATGGTGAGCAGTTCTTC.

The genes are TRBV5-1 and TRBJ2-1; TRBD2 matches 7 bases. Unmatched junction bases numbered 8, after V lost 6 bases and J lost 2 bases. This CDR3 is built from 15 residues. Germline V gene data show CDR1 as SGHRS and CDR2 as YFSETQ. The CDR3 sequence is CASTLGGTPYNEQFF. CDR3 in DNA: TGCGCCAGCACCCTGGGGGGGACCCCCTACAATGAGCAGTTCTTC.

This chain joins TRBV12-2 and TRBJ2-1; the listed D gene, TRBD2, was not tested against the DNA. TRBV12-2 is listed as a pseudogene. The CDR3 contains 19 residues. The CDR3 region has the DNA TGTGCAAGTCGCACTTGGACTAGCGGGGGCGAGTCCTCCTACAATGAGCAGTTCTTC. Its protein is CASRTWTSGGESSYNEQFF.

V is TRBV6-6 and J is TRBJ2-7; D gene ambiguous. The CDR3 covers 13 residues. Trimming cost V 8 bases and J 2 bases, with 13 bases left between them. Looked up from germline, CDR1 is MNHNY and CDR2 is SVGAGI (reference sequence). The CDR3 DNA is TGTGCCAGCCGCCGACGGCAGGCCTACGAGCAGTACTTC. This encodes CASRRRQAYEQYF.

The CDR3 sequence: CASSEVLSSYNEQFF. CDR3 sequence (DNA): TGTGCCAGCAGCGAGGTCTTGAGCTCCTACAATGAGCAGTTCTTC. The chain recombines TRBV21-1 with TRBJ2-1; the table's D call of TRBD2 was not tested on the DNA. TRBV21-1 is marked as a pseudogene. The CDR3 consists of 15 residues.

The chain has TRBV14 and TRBJ2-5; possible D gene TRBD2, 6 bases. Trimming took 2 bases from V and 6 from J, leaving 22 bases between them. The CDR3 runs 17 residues. Germline CDR1 and CDR2: SGHDN and FVKESK. In nucleotides, the CDR3 is TGTGCCAGCAGCCAACCCGACGGTAACGCGGAGGGAAAGACCCAGTACTTC. Translated: CASSQPDGNAEGKTQYF.

CDR3 protein: CASRFRDGYTF. CDR3 coding DNA: TGTGCCAGCAGATTCAGGGATGGCTACACCTTC. The rearrangement links TRBV5-6 to TRBJ1-2; tentative D call: TRBD1 (5 bases). The V end lost 5 bases, the J end lost 6 bases, and 8 bases lay between the germline ends. Germline values: CDR1 SGHDT, CDR2 YYEEEE. This CDR3 is built from 11 residues.

The chain links TRBV5-6 to TRBJ1-5; perhaps TRBD1 as D (5 bases). There are 13 residues in the CDR3. V was trimmed by 4 bases and J by 5 bases, leaving 10 bases between them. In germline, CDR1 is SGHDT, CDR2 YYEEEE. The DNA for the CDR3 is TGTGCCAGCAGCCCTGGCAGGGATCAGCCCCAGCATTTT. Protein sequence: CASSPGRDQPQHF.

This clone appeared once. The rearrangement joins TRBV5-1 to TRBJ1-5; no reliable D call. Trimming stripped 0 bases from V and 4 bases from J, with 8 bases between. This CDR3 is 14 amino acids long. Germline values: CDR1 SGHRS, CDR2 YFSETQ. The CDR3 reads CASSLGGVNQPQHF. In DNA, the CDR3 is TGCGCCAGCAGCTTGGGCGGGGTAAATCAGCCCCAGCATTTT. Based on the CDR3 plus reference TRBV5-1 and TRBJ1-5, the full variable domain is KAGVTQTPRYLIKTRGQQVTLSCSPISGHRSVSWYQQTPGQGLQFLFEYFSETQRNKGNFPGRFSGRQFSNSRSEMNVSTLELGDSALYLCASSLGGVNQPQHFGDGTRLSIL.

This clone was found a few times. The chain carries TRBV5-1 and TRBJ2-3; a possible D gene is TRBD2 (6 bases). CDR1 and CDR2 from the germline V gene are SGHRS and YFSETQ. This CDR3 has 13 amino acids. The ends were cut back, 4 bases at V and 4 bases at J, with 10 bases in the middle. CDR3 loop: CASSPGLSDTQYF. The CDR3 DNA follows: TGCGCCAGCAGCCCCGGACTATCAGATACGCAGTATTTT.

This clone was found once. For the CDR3, the DNA is TGTGCCAGCAGTTTGGGGAGCGAGGGCACAGATACGCAGTATTTT. Translation gives CASSLGSEGTDTQYF. The V and J genes are TRBV27 and TRBJ2-3; D possibly corresponds to TRBD2 (5 bases). Germline V gene lookup returns CDR1 MNHEY and CDR2 SMNVEV (reference sequence). Trimming stripped 3 bases from V and 1 base from J, with 11 bases between. The CDR3 spans 15 residues.

V usage is TRBV11-2 and J usage is TRBJ2-3; possibly TRBD2 for D (6 bases). Trimming took 8 bases from V and 8 from J, leaving 23 bases between them. The CDR3 has 15 residues. Germline V gene lookup returns CDR1 SGHAT and CDR2 FQNNGV. CDR3 loop: CASQRRDFPLGTQYF. As DNA, the CDR3 is TGTGCCAGCCAGCGGAGGGACTTCCCTTTGGGTACGCAGTATTTT.